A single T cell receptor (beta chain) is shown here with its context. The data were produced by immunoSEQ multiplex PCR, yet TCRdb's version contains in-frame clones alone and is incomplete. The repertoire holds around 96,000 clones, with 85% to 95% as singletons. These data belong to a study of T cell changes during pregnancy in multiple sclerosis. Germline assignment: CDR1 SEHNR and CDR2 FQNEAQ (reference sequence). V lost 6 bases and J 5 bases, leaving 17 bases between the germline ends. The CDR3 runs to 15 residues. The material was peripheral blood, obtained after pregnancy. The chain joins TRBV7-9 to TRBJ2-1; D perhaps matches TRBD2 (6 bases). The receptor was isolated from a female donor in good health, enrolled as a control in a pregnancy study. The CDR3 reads CASSLDRLGNNEQFF. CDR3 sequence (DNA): TGTGCCAGCAGTCTCGACCGACTAGGGAACAATGAGCAGTTCTTC.